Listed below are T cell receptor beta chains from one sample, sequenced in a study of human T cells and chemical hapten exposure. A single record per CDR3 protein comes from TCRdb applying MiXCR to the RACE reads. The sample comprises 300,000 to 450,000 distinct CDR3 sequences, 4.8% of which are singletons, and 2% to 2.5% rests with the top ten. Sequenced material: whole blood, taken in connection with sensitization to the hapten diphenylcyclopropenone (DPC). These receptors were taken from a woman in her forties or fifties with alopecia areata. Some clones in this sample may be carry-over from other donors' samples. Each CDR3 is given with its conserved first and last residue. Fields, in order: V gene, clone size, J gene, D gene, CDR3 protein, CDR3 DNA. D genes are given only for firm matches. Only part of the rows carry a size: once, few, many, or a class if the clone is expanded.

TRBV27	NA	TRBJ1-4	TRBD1	CATMLSGTGNEKLFF	TGTGCCACCATGCTCTCCGGGACAGGGAATGAAAAACTGTTTTTT
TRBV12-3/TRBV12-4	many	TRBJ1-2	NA	CASSFPGNYGYTF	TGTGCCAGCAGTTTTCCCGGGAACTATGGCTACACCTTC
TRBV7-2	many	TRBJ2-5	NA	CASSLTPEQETQYF	TGTGCCAGCAGCTTAACTCCCGAGCAAGAGACCCAGTACTTC
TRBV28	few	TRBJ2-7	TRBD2	CASSRGGPEQYF	TGTGCCAGCAGTCGGGGGGGCCCCGAGCAGTACTTC
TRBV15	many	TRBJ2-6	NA	CATSRGESGANVLTF	TGTGCCACCAGCAGAGGCGAATCTGGGGCCAACGTCCTGACTTTC
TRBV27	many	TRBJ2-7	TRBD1	CASRPGQGLYEQYF	TGTGCCAGCAGACCTGGACAGGGACTCTACGAGCAGTACTTC
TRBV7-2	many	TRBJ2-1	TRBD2	CASSLFSGRYNEQFF	TGTGCCAGCAGCTTATTTAGCGGGCGTTACAATGAGCAGTTCTTC
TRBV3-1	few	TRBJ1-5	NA	CASSHGGGNQPQHF	TGTGCCAGCAGCCACGGAGGGGGCAATCAGCCCCAGCATTTT
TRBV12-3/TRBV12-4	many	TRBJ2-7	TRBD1	CASSLRDRGHEQYF	TGTGCCAGCAGTTTAAGGGACAGGGGCCACGAGCAGTACTTC
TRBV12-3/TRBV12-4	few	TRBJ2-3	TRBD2	CASSPGLARGDTQYF	TGTGCCAGCAGCCCGGGACTAGCAAGAGGAGATACGCAGTATTTT
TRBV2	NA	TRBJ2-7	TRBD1	CASSDPGQAAYEQYF	TGTGCCAGCAGTGATCCGGGACAGGCAGCCTACGAGCAGTACTTC
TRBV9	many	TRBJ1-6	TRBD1	CASSAGQAGSPLHF	TGTGCCAGCAGCGCGGGACAGGCCGGGTCACCCCTCCACTTT
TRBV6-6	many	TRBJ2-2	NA	CASSYWVAGELFF	TGTGCCAGCAGTTACTGGGTGGCCGGGGAGCTGTTTTTT
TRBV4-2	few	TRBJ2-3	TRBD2	CASSQDWASGSRDTQYF	TGTGCCAGCAGCCAAGATTGGGCTAGCGGGAGCAGGGATACGCAGTATTTT
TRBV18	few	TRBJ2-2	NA	CASSHTQVSNTGELFF	TGTGCCAGCTCACACACACAGGTCTCGAACACCGGGGAGCTGTTTTTT
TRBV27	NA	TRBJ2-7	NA	CASRGHPSSYEQYF	TGTGCCAGCAGAGGACACCCGAGCTCCTACGAGCAGTACTTC
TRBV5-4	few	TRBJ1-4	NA	CASSLRGQTTNEKLFF	TGTGCCAGCAGCTTGCGGGGGCAGACAACTAATGAAAAACTGTTTTTT
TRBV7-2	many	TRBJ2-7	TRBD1	CASSLHRGSRGNEQYF	TGTGCCAGCAGCTTACACAGGGGAAGTCGGGGTAACGAGCAGTACTTC
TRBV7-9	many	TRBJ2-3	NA	CASNPGTDTQYF	TGTGCCAGCAACCCAGGGACAGATACGCAGTATTTT
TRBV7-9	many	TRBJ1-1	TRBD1	CASSFQGAGTEAFF	TGTGCCAGCAGCTTCCAGGGGGCCGGCACTGAAGCTTTCTTT
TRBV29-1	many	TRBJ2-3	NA	CSVRVAPSTDTQYF	TGCAGCGTTCGGGTTGCGCCGAGCACAGATACGCAGTATTTT
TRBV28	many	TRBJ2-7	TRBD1	CASPNRGRQYF	TGTGCCAGCCCTAACAGGGGGAGGCAGTACTTC
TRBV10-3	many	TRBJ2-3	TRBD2	CAISLTSGSTDTQYF	TGTGCCATCAGTCTGACTAGCGGGAGTACAGATACGCAGTATTTT
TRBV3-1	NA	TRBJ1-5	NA	CASSSQATDWPQHF	TGTGCCAGCAGTTCTCAGGCCACCGATTGGCCCCAGCATTTT
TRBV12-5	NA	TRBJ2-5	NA	CASGLVVGGTVLHATQYF	TGTGCTAGTGGTTTGGTGGTTGGGGGGACCGTTCTACATGCGACCCAGTACTTC
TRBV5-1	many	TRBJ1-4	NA	CASSLGVTDATNEKLFF	TGCGCCAGCAGCTTGGGTGTGACAGATGCAACTAATGAAAAACTGTTTTTT
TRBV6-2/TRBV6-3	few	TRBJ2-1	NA	CASSSASNEQFF	TGTGCCAGCAGTTCAGCGAGCAATGAGCAGTTCTTC
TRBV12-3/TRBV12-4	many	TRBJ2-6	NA	CASSWTAGTGANVLTF	TGTGCCAGCAGCTGGACGGCAGGGACTGGGGCCAACGTCCTGACTTTC
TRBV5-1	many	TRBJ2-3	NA	CASSPRSSVTDTQYF	TGCGCCAGCAGCCCGAGGTCTAGTGTCACAGATACGCAGTATTTT
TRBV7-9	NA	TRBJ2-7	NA	CASSTWDVLSYEQYF	TGTGCCAGCAGCACCTGGGACGTCCTGTCCTACGAGCAGTACTTC
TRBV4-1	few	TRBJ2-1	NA	CASSQEIEQFF	TGCGCCAGCAGCCAAGAGATAGAGCAGTTCTTC
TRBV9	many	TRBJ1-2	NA	CASSPLVEIYGYTF	TGTGCCAGCAGCCCACTGGTTGAAATCTATGGCTACACCTTC
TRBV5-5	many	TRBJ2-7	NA	CASSLNPHGANLYEQYF	TGTGCCAGCAGCTTGAACCCACACGGGGCGAATCTATACGAGCAGTACTTC
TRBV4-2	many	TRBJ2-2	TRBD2	CASSQDFPGLGDTGELFF	TGTGCCAGCAGCCAGGACTTCCCGGGACTAGGGGACACCGGGGAGCTGTTTTTT
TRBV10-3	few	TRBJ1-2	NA	CAISGTPVGGYTF	TGTGCCATCAGTGGGACACCGGTTGGGGGCTACACCTTC
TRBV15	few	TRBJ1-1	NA	CATSLRRVNTEAFF	TGTGCCACCAGCCTCCGACGGGTCAACACTGAAGCTTTCTTT
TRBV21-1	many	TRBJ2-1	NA	CASSKVTGTSGGSSYNEQFF	TGTGCCAGCAGCAAAGTAACCGGGACTAGCGGGGGGAGCTCCTACAATGAGCAGTTCTTC
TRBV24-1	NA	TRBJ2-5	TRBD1	CATSDSGQGWRETQYF	TGTGCCACCAGTGATTCGGGACAGGGGTGGAGGGAGACCCAGTACTTC
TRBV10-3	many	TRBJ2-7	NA	CAIRRDLLDEQYF	TGTGCCATCAGACGGGACTTACTGGACGAGCAGTACTTC
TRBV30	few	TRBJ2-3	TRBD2	CAWSSFEVMQREADTQYF	TGTGCCTGGAGCAGCTTTGAGGTTATGCAGCGGGAGGCAGATACGCAGTATTTT
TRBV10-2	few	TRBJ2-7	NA	CASSRPGTAYEQYF	TGCGCCAGCAGCAGGCCGGGAACGGCCTACGAGCAGTACTTC
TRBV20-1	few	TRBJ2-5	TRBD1	CSASMTGAETQYF	TGCAGTGCTAGTATGACAGGGGCCGAGACCCAGTACTTC
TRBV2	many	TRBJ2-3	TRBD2	CASSLAGGVADTQYF	TGTGCCAGCAGCCTAGCGGGGGGCGTCGCAGATACGCAGTATTTT
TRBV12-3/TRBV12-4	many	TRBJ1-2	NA	CASSLGQATYGYTF	TGTGCCAGCAGTTTAGGACAGGCGACCTATGGCTACACCTTC
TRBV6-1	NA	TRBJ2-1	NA	CASKVAVFSYNEQFF	TGTGCCAGCAAGGTAGCGGTTTTCTCCTACAATGAGCAGTTCTTC
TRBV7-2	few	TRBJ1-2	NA	CASSLLDFDGYTF	TGTGCCAGCAGCTTATTGGATTTCGATGGCTACACCTTC
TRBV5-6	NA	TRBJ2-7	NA	CARRDTSYEQYF	TGTGCCAGACGGGACACCTCCTACGAGCAGTACTTC
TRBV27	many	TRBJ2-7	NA	CASSLSEAGAYEQYF	TGTGCCAGCAGTTTATCCGAGGCAGGGGCCTACGAGCAGTACTTC
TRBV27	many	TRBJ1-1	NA	CASSAHMPYTEAFF	TGTGCCAGCAGTGCCCACATGCCCTACACTGAAGCTTTCTTT
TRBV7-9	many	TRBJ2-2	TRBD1	CAGLRRGRGTGELFF	TGTGCCGGGCTGCGAAGGGGGCGCGGCACCGGGGAGCTGTTTTTT
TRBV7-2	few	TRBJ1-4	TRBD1	CASSRDRGRGEKLFF	TGTGCCAGCAGCAGAGACAGGGGGCGAGGTGAAAAACTGTTTTTT
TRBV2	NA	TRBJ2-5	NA	CASREETGQETQYF	TGTGCCAGCAGAGAAGAGACGGGCCAAGAGACCCAGTACTTC
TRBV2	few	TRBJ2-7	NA	CASSGFYEQYF	TGTGCCAGCAGTGGGTTTTACGAGCAGTACTTC
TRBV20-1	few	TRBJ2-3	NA	CSARFGTHTDTQYF	TGCAGTGCTAGGTTCGGGACACACACAGATACGCAGTATTTT
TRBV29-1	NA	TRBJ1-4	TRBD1	CSVTTGANEKLFF	TGCAGCGTCACGACAGGGGCTAATGAAAAACTGTTTTTT